This T cell receptor (beta chain) was captured in a study of PD-1 blockade in classical Hodgkin lymphoma. Points on this clone: Its antigen is not known.

CDR3 length: 13 amino acids. V lost 5 bases and J lost 6, with 10 bases in between. Per the germline V gene, CDR1 is SGHVS and CDR2 is FQNEAQ. Regarding the study as a whole: Diversity similar to that of newly diagnosed patients was seen at baseline in complete responders.

Time point: cycle 4 day 1 (C4D1), after more than five weeks of nivolumab. In every patient, relapse followed autologous stem cell transplantation, while exposure to brentuximab vedotin differed. Assay used: immunoSEQ multiplex PCR; TCRdb lists only in-frame clones, some missing. There are around 30,000 clones in the sample; under 75% occur only once, and approximately 4% lies in the top ten. The chain uses TRBV7-8 and TRBJ2-2; possible D gene TRBD1, 6 bases. This specimen consisted of peripheral blood mononuclear cells (PBMCs), obtained before the fourth cycle of nivolumab. The sequence was obtained from a human donor with classical Hodgkin lymphoma. CDR3 region: CASSGRQAGELFF. CDR3 coding DNA: TGTGCCAGCAGCGGACGACAGGCCGGGGAGCTGTTTTTT.